This T cell receptor (beta chain) was obtained from a study of T cell clones after liver transplantation. Clones were read by immunoSEQ multiplex PCR, and TCRdb kept only the in-frame ones, dropping some. The table includes about 45,000 clones, around 84% detected once. With 4 bases removed from V and 8 bases from J, the gap between germline ends came to 22 bases. The CDR3 runs to 16 residues. CDR1 SGHTS and CDR2 YDEGEE come from the germline V gene. The receptor was derived from a human patient who received a liver transplant. Some of the T cells might come from the graft donor. The chain combines TRBV5-8 with TRBJ2-1, with D possibly being TRBD2 (7 bases). The sequenced sample was CD4+ T cells from blood, obtained 24 months after liver transplant. The DNA of the CDR3 is TGTGCCAGCAGCCGCGGGAGCGGGATGCCAGGGGATGAGCAGTTCTTC. Its protein is CASSRGSGMPGDEQFF.